A selection of T cell receptor beta chains follows, all from one sample in a study of blood T cell repertoires in COVID-19. The assay was immunoSEQ multiplex PCR, and TCRdb's table has in-frame clones only and misses some. The sample carries fewer than 450,000 clones, about 90% recorded once. Input material: PBMCs or T cells enriched from blood (not recorded which). All receptors derive from a man aged 18-30 years who had recovered from COVID-19. The CDR3 runs from the conserved cysteine through the conserved F or W. Each record gives: D gene, J gene, clone size, V gene, CDR3 DNA, CDR3 protein. A D gene is named only where the DNA matches it firmly. A row's size may be missing; if present it is once, few, many or a size class.

d_gene: .
j_gene: TRBJ1-6
abundance: .
v_gene: TRBV9
CDR3nt: TGTGCCAGCAGCGTTGAGGCAGGGAATTCACCCCTCCACTTT
CDR3aa: CASSVEAGNSPLHF

d_gene: .
j_gene: TRBJ1-4
abundance: .
v_gene: TRBV5-1
CDR3nt: TGCGCCAGCAGCTTGGACACAAGTAATGAAAAACTGTTTTTT
CDR3aa: CASSLDTSNEKLFF

d_gene: TRBD1
j_gene: TRBJ1-6
abundance: once
v_gene: TRBV10-3
CDR3nt: TGTGCCATCAGGGGGACAGTGAATTCACCCCTCCACTTT
CDR3aa: CAIRGTVNSPLHF

d_gene: TRBD1
j_gene: TRBJ1-1
abundance: .
v_gene: TRBV14
CDR3nt: TGTGCCAGCAGCCAAGTGGCAGGGGGCCGGGGGGTTGAAGCTTTCTTT
CDR3aa: CASSQVAGGRGVEAFF

d_gene: TRBD1
j_gene: TRBJ1-1
abundance: .
v_gene: TRBV11-2
CDR3nt: TGTGCCAGCAGCTCCCGGGACAGGGGTAGGACTGAAGCTTTCTTT
CDR3aa: CASSSRDRGRTEAFF

d_gene: .
j_gene: TRBJ1-6
abundance: .
v_gene: TRBV7-9
CDR3nt: TGTGCCAGCAATCGGGAAAATTCACCCCTCCACTTT
CDR3aa: CASNRENSPLHF

d_gene: .
j_gene: TRBJ1-5
abundance: .
v_gene: TRBV3-1/TRBV3-2
CDR3nt: TGTGCCAGCAGCCAAGGCCGGGTGACAGCGACCCGGCAGCCCCAGCATTTT
CDR3aa: CASSQGRVTATRQPQHF

d_gene: TRBD1
j_gene: TRBJ1-3
abundance: once
v_gene: TRBV30
CDR3nt: TGTGCCTGGAGTGCCACAGTGAGACAGGGGATAGTCACCATATATTTT
CDR3aa: CAWSATVRQGIVTIYF

d_gene: .
j_gene: TRBJ2-7
abundance: .
v_gene: TRBV28
CDR3nt: TGTGCCAGCAGTTTTTCAGGCTCCGAGCAGTACTTC
CDR3aa: CASSFSGSEQYF

d_gene: .
j_gene: TRBJ1-5
abundance: .
v_gene: TRBV30
CDR3nt: TGTGCCTGGAGTCCACCCGACACGAGCAATCAGCCCCAGCATTTT
CDR3aa: CAWSPPDTSNQPQHF

d_gene: .
j_gene: TRBJ1-3
abundance: .
v_gene: TRBV19
CDR3nt: TGTGCCAGTAGTAGCGGTTCTGGAAACACCATATATTTT
CDR3aa: CASSSGSGNTIYF

d_gene: .
j_gene: TRBJ2-7
abundance: few
v_gene: TRBV7-9
CDR3nt: TGTGCCAGCAGCTTATTTGGAGAGAGCTCCTACGAGCAGTACTTC
CDR3aa: CASSLFGESSYEQYF

d_gene: .
j_gene: TRBJ1-1
abundance: .
v_gene: TRBV19
CDR3nt: TGTGCCAGTAGAAAACAGGAGTTCAACACTGAAGCTTTCTTT
CDR3aa: CASRKQEFNTEAFF

d_gene: TRBD2
j_gene: TRBJ2-1
abundance: .
v_gene: TRBV28
CDR3nt: TGTGCCAGCATCTCAGCGGGAGGGCCAGGGGTTGAGCAGTTCTTC
CDR3aa: CASISAGGPGVEQFF

d_gene: .
j_gene: TRBJ1-2
abundance: .
v_gene: TRBV3-1/TRBV3-2
CDR3nt: TGTGCCAGCAGCCAAGGGCAGGTTGGCTACACCTTC
CDR3aa: CASSQGQVGYTF

d_gene: .
j_gene: TRBJ2-1
abundance: .
v_gene: TRBV2
CDR3nt: TGTGCCAGCAATTCGGTAGCCATTGCCGTAAATGAGCAGTTCTTC
CDR3aa: CASNSVAIAVNEQFF

d_gene: TRBD1
j_gene: TRBJ1-6
abundance: .
v_gene: TRBV10-3
CDR3nt: TGTGCCATCAGTGGGACAGGGGGAGGCAATTCACCCCTCCACTTT
CDR3aa: CAISGTGGGNSPLHF

d_gene: .
j_gene: TRBJ1-2
abundance: .
v_gene: TRBV15
CDR3nt: TGTGCCACCAGCAGGGGTACACCGGGACACCAGAACTATGGCTACACCTTC
CDR3aa: CATSRGTPGHQNYGYTF

d_gene: .
j_gene: TRBJ1-2
abundance: .
v_gene: TRBV6-5
CDR3nt: TGTGCCAGCAGTTATTTGGGGGGAAACTATGGCTACACCTTC
CDR3aa: CASSYLGGNYGYTF

d_gene: TRBD2
j_gene: TRBJ2-5
abundance: .
v_gene: TRBV7-9
CDR3nt: TGTGCCAGCAGCTTAGGGACTAGCACATCCGAGACCCAGTACTTC
CDR3aa: CASSLGTSTSETQYF

d_gene: TRBD1
j_gene: TRBJ1-5
abundance: .
v_gene: TRBV2
CDR3nt: TGTGCCAGCAGTGGGACAGGCGATCAGCCCCAGCATTTT
CDR3aa: CASSGTGDQPQHF

d_gene: .
j_gene: TRBJ1-1
abundance: .
v_gene: TRBV6-7
CDR3nt: TGTGCCAGCAGTTACTCGAAGGGGATCGGCACTGAAGCTTTCTTT
CDR3aa: CASSYSKGIGTEAFF

d_gene: TRBD1
j_gene: TRBJ2-5
abundance: .
v_gene: TRBV9
CDR3nt: TGTGCCAGCAGCGCCGGACCGGGACAGGGTATGCTTGCGGAGACCCAGTACTTC
CDR3aa: CASSAGPGQGMLAETQYF

d_gene: TRBD2
j_gene: TRBJ2-3
abundance: .
v_gene: TRBV6-4
CDR3nt: TGTGCCAGCAGTGACTCGACTAGCGGGGGGGATACGCAGTATTTT
CDR3aa: CASSDSTSGGDTQYF

d_gene: TRBD1
j_gene: TRBJ2-4
abundance: .
v_gene: TRBV5-1
CDR3nt: TGCGCCAGCAGCTTGGCTGGACAGGGGACTCTAGCCAAAAACATTCAGTACTTC
CDR3aa: CASSLAGQGTLAKNIQYF

d_gene: .
j_gene: TRBJ1-4
abundance: .
v_gene: TRBV25-1
CDR3nt: TGTGCCAGCAGTGAAAGCTCGTCCTACGCTAATGAAAAACTGTTTTTT
CDR3aa: CASSESSSYANEKLFF

d_gene: .
j_gene: TRBJ1-3
abundance: .
v_gene: TRBV28
CDR3nt: TGTGCCAGCAACCCCCCCGGGGACTACAGAAACACCATATATTTT
CDR3aa: CASNPPGDYRNTIYF

d_gene: .
j_gene: TRBJ1-6
abundance: once
v_gene: TRBV2
CDR3nt: TGTGCCAGCGTCGTGGACACCAAAAATTCACCCCTCCACTTT
CDR3aa: CASVVDTKNSPLHF

d_gene: .
j_gene: TRBJ2-6
abundance: .
v_gene: TRBV27
CDR3nt: TGTGCCAGCAGTTTGGCCGGGGCCAACGTCCTGACTTTC
CDR3aa: CASSLAGANVLTF

d_gene: .
j_gene: TRBJ2-5
abundance: once
v_gene: TRBV6-1
CDR3nt: TGTGCCAGCAGTGAAACGGTAGCCGGCGAGACCCAGTACTTC
CDR3aa: CASSETVAGETQYF

d_gene: TRBD2
j_gene: TRBJ2-5
abundance: once
v_gene: TRBV24-1
CDR3nt: TGTGCCACCAGTGATCCGAGCGGGAGTAGGGAGACCCAGTACTTC
CDR3aa: CATSDPSGSRETQYF

d_gene: .
j_gene: TRBJ1-6
abundance: .
v_gene: TRBV9
CDR3nt: TGTGCCAGCAGCGTAGAGGCAGGGGCGAGTAATTCACCCCTCCACTTT
CDR3aa: CASSVEAGASNSPLHF

d_gene: .
j_gene: TRBJ2-7
abundance: .
v_gene: TRBV5-1
CDR3nt: TGCGCCAGCAGCCTGGGACTTCACTACGAGCAGTACTTC
CDR3aa: CASSLGLHYEQYF

d_gene: .
j_gene: TRBJ1-3
abundance: .
v_gene: TRBV13
CDR3nt: TGTGCCAGCAGCTTGATCCCAGGGAACACCATATATTTT
CDR3aa: CASSLIPGNTIYF

d_gene: TRBD1
j_gene: TRBJ1-2
abundance: .
v_gene: TRBV5-1
CDR3nt: TGCGCCAGCAGCCTGACCCCCGGGACAGGGCATGGCTACACCTTC
CDR3aa: CASSLTPGTGHGYTF

d_gene: TRBD1
j_gene: TRBJ1-2
abundance: .
v_gene: TRBV10-3
CDR3nt: TGTGCCACCAGGACAGGGATGGAGAATGGCTACACCTTC
CDR3aa: CATRTGMENGYTF

d_gene: .
j_gene: TRBJ1-2
abundance: .
v_gene: TRBV7-9
CDR3nt: TGTGCCAGCACCTACGGGGGTGACTATGGCTACACCTTC
CDR3aa: CASTYGGDYGYTF

d_gene: TRBD1
j_gene: TRBJ1-1
abundance: .
v_gene: TRBV27
CDR3nt: TGTGCCAGCAGTACTAACCAGGGGGTAGGTGAAGCTTTCTTT
CDR3aa: CASSTNQGVGEAFF

d_gene: .
j_gene: TRBJ2-2
abundance: few
v_gene: TRBV3-1/TRBV3-2
CDR3nt: TGTGCCAGCAGCCGTAGACCCGGGGGCGGGGAGCTGTTTTTT
CDR3aa: CASSRRPGGGELFF

d_gene: .
j_gene: TRBJ2-7
abundance: .
v_gene: TRBV28
CDR3nt: TGTGCCAGCTCCCAGGTTAGGGGGAGCTCCTACGAGCAGTACTTC
CDR3aa: CASSQVRGSSYEQYF

d_gene: .
j_gene: TRBJ2-7
abundance: .
v_gene: TRBV10-2
CDR3nt: TGCGCCAGCAGGGACTCCTCCTACGAGCAGTACTTC
CDR3aa: CASRDSSYEQYF

d_gene: .
j_gene: TRBJ1-2
abundance: .
v_gene: TRBV6-6
CDR3nt: TGTGCCAGCAGTCATCTCCCGGAGGGCTACACCTTC
CDR3aa: CASSHLPEGYTF

d_gene: .
j_gene: TRBJ1-1
abundance: few
v_gene: TRBV21-1
CDR3nt: TGTGCCAGCAGGTTCGACGGGGATGAAGCTTTCTTT
CDR3aa: CASRFDGDEAFF

d_gene: .
j_gene: TRBJ1-5
abundance: .
v_gene: TRBV27
CDR3nt: TGTGCCAGCAGTTTATCGGCCAGGGGCGTTATTCAGCCCCAGCATTTT
CDR3aa: CASSLSARGVIQPQHF

d_gene: .
j_gene: TRBJ2-7
abundance: .
v_gene: TRBV25-1
CDR3nt: TGTGCCAGCAGTGACCTGACAGGCCCCTCCTACGAGCAGTACTTC
CDR3aa: CASSDLTGPSYEQYF

d_gene: .
j_gene: TRBJ2-2
abundance: .
v_gene: TRBV11-3
CDR3nt: TGTGCCAGCAGCTTAGATGGGCTAATCATCTTTTTT
CDR3aa: CASSLDGLIIFF

d_gene: TRBD2
j_gene: TRBJ2-5
abundance: .
v_gene: TRBV6-1
CDR3nt: TGTGCCAGCAGTGAAGCGGCGGGGGGCGAGACCCAGTACTTC
CDR3aa: CASSEAAGGETQYF

d_gene: TRBD1
j_gene: TRBJ1-5
abundance: .
v_gene: TRBV13
CDR3nt: TGTGCCAGCAGCTTTAGTATCGAGACAGGGGACAATCAGCCCCAGCATTTT
CDR3aa: CASSFSIETGDNQPQHF

d_gene: TRBD1
j_gene: TRBJ2-7
abundance: .
v_gene: TRBV7-9
CDR3nt: TGTGCCAGCAGCAGGCCCGGACAGGGTCTTTACGAGCAGTACTTC
CDR3aa: CASSRPGQGLYEQYF

d_gene: .
j_gene: TRBJ2-5
abundance: .
v_gene: TRBV7-9
CDR3nt: TGTGCCAGCAGCCCTAGGTTAACAGGAGAGACCCAGTACTTC
CDR3aa: CASSPRLTGETQYF